Following are 26 T cell receptor beta chains from one sample sequenced in a study of blood T cell repertoires in COVID-19. Method: immunoSEQ multiplex PCR; TCRdb's copy keeps in-frame clones and lacks some. The sample contains under 150,000 clones, approximately 82% of which appear only once. Sequences were obtained from peripheral blood. The receptors originated from a man aged 40-50 years with active or convalescent COVID-19.

The rearrangement links TRBV21-1 to TRBJ1-5; the table names TRBD1, a call not compared with the DNA. TRBV21-1 is a pseudogene. The CDR3 is 17 residues long. DNA for the CDR3: TGTGCCAGCAGCAAAGTAAAAAATCCAGGGCCCCATCAGCCCCAGCATTTT. This gives the protein CASSKVKNPGPHQPQHF.

The V gene is TRBV25-1, the J gene TRBJ1-5, with D possibly being TRBD1 (6 bases). This CDR3 has 15 amino acids. Germline lookup yields CDR1 MGHDK and CDR2 SYGVNS. Trimming stripped 3 bases from V and 2 bases from J, with 11 bases between. The CDR3 sequence is CASSDGRGGNQPQHF. CDR3 bases: TGTGCCAGCAGTGACGGCAGGGGAGGCAATCAGCCCCAGCATTTT.

The genes are TRBV27 and TRBJ1-3, with unresolved D. Trimming took 4 bases from V and 0 from J, leaving 7 bases between them. Germline V gene data show CDR1 as MNHEY and CDR2 as SMNVEV (reference sequence). The CDR3 is made up of 14 amino acids. The CDR3 coding sequence is TGTGCCAGCAGTTCCCCGGGCTCTGGAAACACCATATATTTT. Amino acids: CASSSPGSGNTIYF.

The V call is TRBV28, the J call TRBJ1-1, with a weak D call TRBD1 (6 bases). V lost 4 bases to trimming and J lost 3 bases, with 12 bases between them. This CDR3 has 14 amino acids. In germline, CDR1 is MDHEN, CDR2 SYDVKM. The CDR3 nucleotides read TGTGCCAGCAGTTCCCAGGGGTGGTACACTGAAGCTTTCTTT. This sequence encodes CASSSQGWYTEAFF.

The genes are TRBV27 and TRBJ1-3; D possibly corresponds to TRBD1 (5 bases). The ends were cut back, 5 bases at V and 0 bases at J, with 8 bases in the middle. Germline loops: CDR1 MNHEY, CDR2 SMNVEV (reference sequence). CDR3 length equals 14 residues. DNA for the CDR3: TGTGCCAGCAGTCCGGGGGGCTCTGGAAACACCATATATTTT. Translation gives CASSPGGSGNTIYF.

This clone was observed a few times. The V call is TRBV12-3 or TRBV12-4, the J call TRBJ1-2, with no clear D. Trimming took off 5 bases at V and 3 bases at J, with 10 bases between the two ends. The CDR3 is 13 residues long. The DNA of the CDR3 is TGTGCCAGCAGTCTCGGAGAACACTATGGCTACACCTTC. The encoded protein is CASSLGEHYGYTF.

The chain links TRBV5-1 to TRBJ1-4; a possible D gene is TRBD1 (5 bases). The CDR3 spans 14 residues. V shed 4 bases and J shed 4 bases, with 11 bases lying between them. Per the germline V gene, CDR1 is SGHRS and CDR2 is YFSETQ. The DNA for the CDR3 is TGCGCCAGCAGCGCTGGGGGGATTAATGAAAAACTGTTTTTT. This sequence encodes CASSAGGINEKLFF.

The chain employs TRBV15 and TRBJ2-3; 7 bases fit TRBD2. With V trimmed by 2 bases and J by 6 bases, 8 bases remained unmatched. Germline V gene lookup returns CDR1 LNHNV and CDR2 YYDKDF (reference sequence). The CDR3 has 15 amino acids. The CDR3 bases are TGTGCCACCAGCAGACAGGGAGGGATATTTGATACGCAGTATTTT. It translates to CATSRQGGIFDTQYF. The full variable domain, in which reference TRBV15 and TRBJ2-3 provide the parts outside the CDR3, is DAMVIQNPRYQVTQFGKPVTLSCSQTLNHNVMYWYQQKSSQAPKLLFHYYDKDFNNEADTPDNFQSRRPNTSFCFLDIRSPGLGDTAMYLCATSRQGGIFDTQYFGPGTRLTVL.

The J gene is TRBJ1-2, the V gene TRBV25-1, with D possibly matching TRBD1 (5 bases). The V end was cut by 7 bases, the J end by 2 bases, with 11 bases between. The CDR3 sequence is 13 residues long. The germline CDR1 and CDR2 sequences are MGHDK and SYGVNS. The CDR3 sequence is CASTGRGNYGYTF. The DNA for the CDR3 is TGTGCCAGCACCGGAAGGGGAAACTATGGCTACACCTTC.

This clone was counted a single time. The chain employs TRBV6-2 or TRBV6-3 and TRBJ2-7; 7 nucleotides match TRBD2. Trimming took 5 bases from V and 0 from J; bases not matched to a gene: 13. CDR3 length: 17 residues. The germline V gene has CDR1 MNHEY and CDR2 SVGEGT. Here the CDR3 DNA reads TGTGCCAGCAGTCGGAACCTAGGCGGGGGTTCCTCCTACGAGCAGTACTTC. Amino acids: CASSRNLGGGSSYEQYF.

This chain joins TRBV9 and TRBJ2-5; possibly TRBD2 for D (7 bases). Germline V CDR1 and CDR2: SGDLS, YYNGEE. V lost 3 bases to trimming and J lost 5 bases, with 14 bases between them. This CDR3 region has 14 residues. CDR3 sequence: CASSGGGPRETQYF. Written as DNA, the CDR3 is TGTGCCAGCAGCGGCGGGGGCCCGCGGGAGACCCAGTACTTC.

This clone was detected only once. The J gene is TRBJ2-7, the V gene TRBV6-1; TRBD1 might be the D (6 bases). The V gene lost 0 bases and the J gene lost 3 bases, with 18 bases spanning the gap. Germline CDR1 MNHNS, CDR2 SASEGT. The CDR3 consists of 17 residues. In DNA form, the CDR3 reads TGTGCCAGCAGTGAAGCGCAGGGGCAGGTTGATCACTACGAGCAGTACTTC. This gives the protein CASSEAQGQVDHYEQYF.

The table lists this clone with a count of one. The genes are TRBV29-1 and TRBJ2-1; 9 nucleotides agree with TRBD2. CDR3 length: 14 amino acids. V shed 7 bases, J shed 2 bases, and the junction held 6 bases outside the gene matches. Germline V lookup: CDR1 SQVTM, CDR2 ANQGSEA. The CDR3 sequence is CSGSGGTTYNEQFF. CDR3 sequence (DNA): TGCAGCGGAAGCGGGGGGACGACCTACAATGAGCAGTTCTTC.

This clone was seen many times. The chain is built from TRBV19 and TRBJ2-7, with TRBD1 as a possible D gene (6 bases). V lost 2 bases and J 1 base, leaving 21 bases between the germline ends. This CDR3 region has 18 residues. The germline V gene encodes CDR1 LNHDA and CDR2 SQIVND (reference sequence). CDR3 protein: CASSIRTGSRGKSYEQYF. As DNA, the CDR3 is TGTGCCAGTAGTATAAGGACCGGGTCCAGGGGAAAGTCCTACGAGCAGTACTTC.

The V and J genes are TRBV30 and TRBJ1-4; D call uncertain. The CDR3 covers 13 residues. Trimming took 5 bases from V and 7 from J, leaving 14 bases between them. CDR1 is GTSNPN, CDR2 SVGIG, per germline (reference sequence). CDR3 bases: TGTGCCTGGGGCGGAGGGCGAGCTGAAAAACTGTTTTTT. Translated: CAWGGGRAEKLFF.

The rearrangement links TRBV6-5 to TRBJ1-1; 9 bases align to TRBD1. J lost 4 bases, V lost 1 base, and 7 bases had no gene match. Germline V gives CDR1 MNHEY, CDR2 SVGAGI. This CDR3 spans 16 amino acids. For the CDR3, the DNA is TGTGCCAGCAGTTACTGGGGACAGGGAAGGGTCACTGAAGCTTTCTTT. Translating gives CASSYWGQGRVTEAFF.

This clone was counted between two and nine times. The chain has TRBV7-3 and TRBJ1-3; D not resolved. The CDR3 totals 13 residues. Germline V gene lookup returns CDR1 SGHTA and CDR2 FQGTGA. The V end lost 2 bases, the J end lost 6 bases, and 8 bases lay between the germline ends. This chain's CDR3 is CASSLAPSNTIYF. In DNA, the CDR3 is TGTGCCAGCAGCTTAGCGCCTTCAAACACCATATATTTT.

V is TRBV11-2 and J is TRBJ1-1, with D maybe TRBD1 (6 bases). Germline CDR1 SGHAT, CDR2 FQNNGV. V lost 1 base and J lost 2, with 14 bases in between. This CDR3 has 16 residues. The CDR3 spells CASSLGLGRGNTEAFF. The CDR3 bases are TGTGCCAGCAGCTTAGGGTTGGGCAGGGGAAACACTGAAGCTTTCTTT.

A single count supports this clone. The chain carries TRBV3-1 (or the pseudogene TRBV3-2) and TRBJ1-2, with TRBD1 as a possible D gene (6 bases). The CDR3 runs to 14 residues. V was trimmed by 1 base and J by 8 bases, leaving 14 bases between them. Germline V gene data show CDR1 as LGHDT and CDR2 as YNNKEL (reference sequence). The CDR3 loop is CASSQGMGADGYTF. The CDR3 DNA reads TGTGCCAGCAGCCAAGGTATGGGGGCGGACGGCTACACCTTC.

The chain employs TRBV5-5 and TRBJ2-7; a possible D gene is TRBD2 (5 bases). Trimming stripped 0 bases from V and 6 bases from J, with 13 bases between. The CDR3 has 14 residues. Germline assignment: CDR1 SGHKS and CDR2 YYEKEE (reference sequence). In DNA form, the CDR3 reads TGTGCCAGCAGCTTGGTGGTAATCCGGGGCGAGCAGTACTTC. This gives the protein CASSLVVIRGEQYF.

V is TRBV6-5 and J is TRBJ1-5; 7 bases fit TRBD1. Germline CDR1 and CDR2: MNHEY and SVGAGI. J gave up 7 bases and V 7 bases, and 13 bases lay outside the gene matches. CDR3 length: 15 residues. The CDR3 nucleotides are TGTGCCAGCAATCGACAGGGCAGAGAGAAACAGCCCCAGCATTTT. Its translation is CASNRQGREKQPQHF.

This clone showed up just a few times. The chain joins TRBV6-5 to TRBJ1-1; possible D gene TRBD1, 6 bases. CDR1 and CDR2 (germline): MNHEY, SVGAGI. Trimming stripped 6 bases from V and 4 bases from J, with 18 bases between. This CDR3 is built from 15 residues. Here the CDR3 reads CASSSRITGTTEAFF. The CDR3 DNA follows: TGTGCCAGCAGCTCTCGCATTACAGGGACCACTGAAGCTTTCTTT.

V usage is TRBV9 and J usage is TRBJ2-2; no reliable D call. Germline values: CDR1 SGDLS, CDR2 YYNGEE. Trimming took off 0 bases at V and 6 bases at J, with 9 bases between the two ends. The CDR3 length is 14 residues. The CDR3 protein is CASSVESGSGELFF. The CDR3 nucleotides are TGTGCCAGCAGCGTAGAATCCGGGTCCGGGGAGCTGTTTTTT.

This rearrangement joins TRBV5-4 to TRBJ2-2; TRBD1 is a possible D gene (6 bases). This CDR3 comprises 16 residues. Germline V gene lookup returns CDR1 SGHNT and CDR2 YYREEE (reference sequence). V dropped 2 bases and J dropped 0 bases, with 11 bases sitting between them. The CDR3 bases are TGTGCCAGCAGCTTAGCAGGGGCCACGAACACCGGGGAGCTGTTTTTT. Translating gives CASSLAGATNTGELFF.

The rearrangement uses TRBV5-6 and TRBJ2-7, with D possibly being TRBD2 (7 bases). CDR3 length: 14 residues. Germline assignment: CDR1 SGHDT and CDR2 YYEEEE. Trimming removed 4 bases at V and 4 bases at J, with 15 bases between. CDR3 bases: TGTGCCAGCAGCACCCGGGGGGCTGAATACGAGCAGTACTTC. Translating it yields CASSTRGAEYEQYF.

Concerning this clone itself: Other nucleotide sequences from this sample produce the same CDR3. The rearrangement links TRBV3-1 (or the pseudogene TRBV3-2) to TRBJ1-3; 9 bases are shared with TRBD1. The CDR3 spans 15 residues. V shed 1 base, J shed 4 bases, and the junction held 2 bases outside the gene matches. The germline V gene has CDR1 LGHDT and CDR2 YNNKEL (reference sequence). CDR3 in amino acids: CASSQGTGVGNTIYF. The CDR3 nucleotides are TGTGCCAGCAGCCAAGGGACAGGGGTGGGAAACACCATATATTTT.